A single sample is the source of the 13 T cell receptor beta chains below, sequenced in a study of T cells in Graves' hyperthyroidism and ophthalmopathy (dated by TCRdb to about 2019). The method behind the library was multiplex PCR. Data came from an Illumina HiSeq 2000. Amplification of TCR beta CDR3 regions was carried out from RNA transcripts. The TCR CDR3 was subjected to a first round of RT-PCR using the HTBI primer set and the Qiagen OneStep RT-PCR kit. TCRdb took the public reads, trimmed them with fastp at Q25, ran MiXCR for clone calling and kept in-frame beta chains. When rows share a CDR3 protein, they turn into one entry using the most common DNA and genes. Here the sample has around 540,000 distinct CDR3 sequences; about 43% occur a single time. The top ten clonotypes cover roughly 8.2% of the sample. The specimen sequenced was peripheral blood or thyroid tissue (not recorded which). The receptors were gathered from a woman aged 18-35 years with Graves' hyperthyroidism. Donor details come from another sample of the same person, matched by shared clones.

This clonotype was picked up one time. This rearrangement joins TRBV24-1 to TRBJ1-1, with TRBD1 as a possible D gene (6 bases). This CDR3 spans 14 amino acids. The germline V and J ends were trimmed by 11 bases and 5 bases, with 20 bases remaining between them. Germline V gene sequence: CDR1 KGHDR, CDR2 SFDVKD. The CDR3 is CASSPGRTETEAFF. The CDR3 nucleotides read TGTGCCAGCTCGCCGGGACGGACAGAGACTGAAGCTTTCTTT.

This clonotype was seen a handful of times. The gene calls are TRBV10-3 and TRBJ1-1, with 10 bases fitting TRBD1. The V gene end was trimmed by 6 bases and the J gene end by 1 base; junction bases not matched to a gene: 5. The CDR3 has 15 residues. Germline V gene data show CDR1 as ENHRY and CDR2 as SYGVKD. The CDR3 spells CAISRGQGTNTEAFF. The CDR3 coding sequence is TGTGCCATCAGCCGGGGACAGGGGACGAACACTGAAGCTTTCTTT.

V and J are TRBV2 and TRBJ1-1; unclear D gene. V gave up 9 bases and J gave up 12 bases, with 14 bases separating them. The CDR3 is made up of 10 amino acids. The germline V gene encodes CDR1 SNHLY and CDR2 FYNNEI. The CDR3 nucleotides read TGTGCCAGTAGCGAGACACGATCTTTCTTT. Amino acids: CASSETRSFF.

This clonotype has just a few counts. The chain couples TRBV5-1 to TRBJ2-7, with 14 bases fitting TRBD2. The CDR3 runs 17 residues. The V and J ends lost 4 bases and 5 bases, in that order; junction bases with no gene match: 11. Germline V gives CDR1 SGHRS, CDR2 YFSETQ. The CDR3 protein is CASSLRLAGGPSDEQYF. CDR3 nucleotide sequence: TGCGCCAGCAGCCTACGACTAGCGGGAGGGCCTTCAGACGAGCAGTACTTC. The full variable domain, its missing parts supplied by reference TRBV5-1 and TRBJ2-7, is KAGVTQTPRYLIKTRGQQVTLSCSPISGHRSVSWYQQTPGQGLQFLFEYFSETQRNKGNFPGRFSGRQFSNSRSEMNVSTLELGDSALYLCASSLRLAGGPSDEQYFGPGTRLTVT.

This clonotype was seen ten or more times. V usage is TRBV4-1 and J usage is TRBJ1-6, with 7 bases identical to TRBD1. J lost 10 bases, V lost 6 bases, and 9 bases had no gene match. The CDR3 is 14 residues long. Germline CDR1 and CDR2: MGHRA and YSYEKL. This CDR3 is CASRRTGFGSPLHF. CDR3 bases: TGCGCCAGCAGACGGACAGGCTTCGGGTCACCCCTCCACTTT.

V is TRBV19 and J is TRBJ2-6, with D unresolved. CDR1 and CDR2 (germline): LNHDA, SQIVND (reference sequence). This CDR3 contains 17 residues. The V end was cut by 2 bases, the J end by 2 bases, with 13 bases between. CDR3 sequence reads: CASSIPQELAGANVLTF. The CDR3 nucleotides are TGTGCCAGTAGTATACCCCAGGAGCTAGCTGGGGCCAACGTCCTGACTTTC.

This chain joins TRBV6-1 and TRBJ1-2; D not resolved. The V and J ends lost 8 bases and 4 bases respectively, with 14 bases between them. This CDR3 is 13 amino acids long. Germline V lookup: CDR1 MNHNS, CDR2 SASEGT. CDR3 sequence (DNA): TGTGCCAGCCAAGCCTCCCCCTCCTATGGCTACACCTTC. Amino acid sequence: CASQASPSYGYTF.

There are a few counts of this clonotype. This chain links TRBV19 with TRBJ2-5, with D maybe TRBD2 (7 bases). The CDR3 totals 14 residues. V lost 3 bases to trimming and J lost 7 bases, with 15 bases between them. CDR1 and CDR2 (germline): LNHDA, SQIVND (reference sequence). The chain's CDR3 is CASSIEQGGGTQYF. The CDR3 DNA reads TGTGCCAGTAGTATTGAACAGGGAGGGGGGACCCAGTACTTC.

The genes are TRBV25-1 and TRBJ1-6, with TRBD1 matching over 8 bases. Germline CDR1 is MGHDK and CDR2 is SYGVNS. The CDR3 length is 14 residues. V lost 6 bases, J lost 9 bases, and 7 bases stayed unmatched. CDR3 in DNA: TGTGCCAGCAGCCCGGACAGGGCCGGTTCACCCCTCCACTTT. It specifies CASSPDRAGSPLHF.

The rearrangement joins TRBV20-1 to TRBJ1-6, with 8 bases that match TRBD1. The CDR3 is 16 amino acids. After removal of 3 bases from V and 7 bases from J, the junction contained 11 bases not matched to a gene. Germline V gene sequence: CDR1 DFQATT, CDR2 SNEGSKA (reference sequence). The CDR3 region is CSARGMDRAENSPLHF. The CDR3 DNA sequence: TGCAGTGCTAGGGGAATGGACAGGGCGGAGAATTCACCCCTCCACTTT.

V and J are TRBV25-1 and TRBJ2-2; D is unresolved. The CDR3 length is 14 residues. Per the germline V gene, CDR1 is MGHDK and CDR2 is SYGVNS. Between the trimmed V and J ends, which lost 6 bases and 6 bases, there was a span of 14 bases. CDR3 sequence (DNA): TGTGCCAGCAGCTCCGATACTCAAGCCGGGGAGCTGTTTTTT. This encodes CASSSDTQAGELFF.

A few counts support this clonotype. The gene calls are TRBV20-1 and TRBJ2-7, with D possibly TRBD1 on 6 matching bases. Looked up from germline, CDR1 is DFQATT and CDR2 is SNEGSKA (reference sequence). V shed 5 bases and J shed 0 bases, with 17 bases lying between them. CDR3 length: 15 residues. The DNA of the CDR3 is TGCAGTGCTTGGGGGCCGGGCTCACCCTCCTACGAGCAGTACTTC. Translating it yields CSAWGPGSPSYEQYF.

Remarks on this clonotype: A junction end diverges from the germline sequence, so it may reflect a read error. This sequence joins TRBV10-3 and TRBJ2-2; TRBD1 or TRBD2 may be the D gene (5 bases each). The CDR3 sequence is 16 residues long. Germline V gene sequence: CDR1 ENHRY, CDR2 SYGVKD. CDR3 sequence: CASSEGLRRNTGELFF. The CDR3 DNA reads as TGTGCCAGCAGTGAGGGGCTCAGACGGAACACCGGGGAGCTGTTTTTT.